A single sample gave rise to the 30 T cell receptor beta chains below, sequenced in a study of T-cell reconstitution after alpha-beta-depleted transplantation in children. Unique molecular identifiers were used to barcode this TCRbeta library. TCRdb reprocessed the PCR reads via MiXCR and lists one record per CDR3 protein. In the table there are around 600,000 distinct CDR3 sequences, roughly 24% of which are singletons. Sequenced here: PBMCs, mostly from graft donor cells, sampled 360 days after TCRalphabeta/CD19-depleted stem cell transplant. These receptors were collected from a boy under two years old who had a stem cell transplant for acute myeloid leukemia, so the T cells may come from the graft donor.

This clonotype was recorded many times. The J gene is TRBJ2-5, the V gene TRBV20-1; 7 bases map to TRBD1. CDR3 length: 13 residues. Per germline, CDR1 DFQATT and CDR2 SNEGSKA (reference sequence). V was pared by 3 bases and J by 7 bases, with 8 bases of the junction left unmatched. Here the CDR3 reads CSARVTGSGTQYF. The CDR3 bases are TGCAGTGCTAGGGTGACAGGGTCAGGGACCCAGTACTTC.

This clonotype showed up just a few times. V and J are TRBV12-3 or TRBV12-4 and TRBJ2-7; possible D gene TRBD1, 6 bases. This CDR3 contains 13 residues. V was shortened by 5 bases and J by 3 bases, with 11 bases between the two germline ends. The CDR3 DNA reads TGTGCCAGCAGTCATGGACAGAACTACGAGCAGTACTTC. This encodes CASSHGQNYEQYF.

The chain combines TRBV28 with TRBJ2-1; D is unresolved. Trimming cost V 7 bases and J 1 base, with 8 bases left between them. The CDR3 covers 13 residues. The germline gives CDR1 MDHEN, CDR2 SYDVKM. CDR3: CASNYNSYNEQFF. DNA of the CDR3: TGTGCCAGCAATTATAATTCCTACAATGAGCAGTTCTTC.

This clonotype was picked up many times. The chain joins TRBV12-3 or TRBV12-4 to TRBJ2-2; a possible D gene is TRBD2 (7 bases). The V end lost 9 bases, the J end lost 5 bases, and 22 bases lay between the germline ends. CDR3 length equals 16 residues. Here the CDR3 reads CASRGGGYDPTGELFF. The CDR3 DNA reads TGTGCCAGTCGAGGGGGGGGATACGACCCGACCGGGGAGCTGTTTTTT.

The sample holds a few counts of this clonotype. The chain combines TRBV20-1 with TRBJ1-4, with D unclear. The V and J ends lost 0 bases and 0 bases respectively, with 8 bases between them. The CDR3 totals 15 residues. Germline V lookup: CDR1 DFQATT, CDR2 SNEGSKA (reference sequence). DNA for the CDR3: TGCAGTGCTAGAGATCGGGGTGCAACTAATGAAAAACTGTTTTTT. Translation gives CSARDRGATNEKLFF.

This clonotype was seen repeatedly, ten times or more. The chain uses TRBV7-7 and TRBJ2-5; TRBD2 is a possible D gene (6 bases). Germline V CDR1 and CDR2: SSHAT, FNYEAQ (reference sequence). The V end was cut by 5 bases, the J end by 2 bases, with 18 bases between. This CDR3 comprises 16 residues. The CDR3 DNA is TGTGCCAGCAGCCCAGGGACTCCTGACGGACAAGAGACCCAGTACTTC. This sequence encodes CASSPGTPDGQETQYF.

This clonotype was seen a few times. The V call is TRBV6-2 or TRBV6-3, the J call TRBJ2-7, with D possibly being TRBD1 (5 bases). The V gene lost 4 bases and the J gene lost 3 bases, with 13 bases spanning the gap. Germline CDR1 and CDR2: MNHEY and SVGEGT. This CDR3 contains 14 residues. CDR3 protein: CASSFPQVGYEQYF. DNA of the CDR3: TGTGCCAGCAGTTTTCCACAGGTGGGCTACGAGCAGTACTTC.

This clonotype was seen a few times. J is TRBJ2-3 and V is TRBV20-1; D is unclear. The germline gives CDR1 DFQATT, CDR2 SNEGSKA (reference sequence). V lost 3 bases to trimming and J lost 0 bases, with 7 bases between them. CDR3 length equals 13 residues. The CDR3 DNA sequence: TGCAGTGCTAGGGCACCTAGCACAGATACGCAGTATTTT. This sequence encodes CSARAPSTDTQYF.

This clonotype was seen repeatedly, ten times or more. The chain links TRBV5-1 to TRBJ2-7; D unclear. Per germline, CDR1 SGHRS and CDR2 YFSETQ. The germline V and J ends were trimmed by 0 bases and 2 bases, with 12 bases remaining between them. There are 15 residues in the CDR3. CDR3 DNA sequence: TGCGCCAGCAGCTTGGCTCCGAGCGCGCCCTACGAGCAGTACTTC. As protein: CASSLAPSAPYEQYF.

V gene TRBV11-2 combines with J gene TRBJ2-3; possible D gene TRBD1, 5 bases. Germline loops: CDR1 SGHAT, CDR2 FQNNGV. CDR3 length: 15 residues. V was pared by 3 bases and J by 0 bases, with 10 bases between. The CDR3 reads CASSLVQVSTDTQYF. DNA for the CDR3: TGTGCCAGCAGCTTGGTACAGGTTAGCACAGATACGCAGTATTTT.

This clonotype has at least ten counts. The chain links TRBV9 to TRBJ2-2; D remains ambiguous. V was cut by 0 bases and J by 1 base, with 7 bases left in between. Per the germline V gene, CDR1 is SGDLS and CDR2 is YYNGEE. This CDR3 contains 15 residues. The CDR3 here is CASSVGQLNTGELFF. CDR3 coding DNA: TGTGCCAGCAGCGTAGGGCAGTTGAACACCGGGGAGCTGTTTTTT.

Many counts were recorded for this clonotype. The genes are TRBV29-1 and TRBJ2-1; D is possibly TRBD1 (6 bases). From germline, CDR1 is SQVTM and CDR2 ANQGSEA. CDR3 length: 14 amino acids. Trimming shortened V by 5 bases and J by 4 bases, and 15 bases separated the two germline ends. The CDR3 bases are TGCAGCGTTTATCTGGGGGCGAGTTACAATGAGCAGTTCTTC. Residues: CSVYLGASYNEQFF.

This clonotype was detected many times. The chain combines TRBV27 with TRBJ2-1, with 10 positions matching TRBD2. J gave up 7 bases and V 3 bases, and 6 bases lay outside the gene matches. The CDR3 has 15 amino acids. The germline CDR1 and CDR2 sequences are MNHEY and SMNVEV (reference sequence). The CDR3 DNA sequence: TGTGCCAGCAGTTTTACTAGCGGGGATGCTAATGAGCAGTTCTTC. This translates into CASSFTSGDANEQFF.

This clonotype was detected only a few times. J is TRBJ2-1 and V is TRBV10-3; the D is unclear. Trimming pared 3 bases from V and 2 bases from J, leaving 8 bases between. CDR3 size: 14 residues. CDR1 is ENHRY and CDR2 is SYGVKD in the germline V gene. The CDR3: CAISDSVTYNEQFF. CDR3 sequence (DNA): TGTGCCATCAGTGATTCGGTAACCTACAATGAGCAGTTCTTC.

This clonotype was counted once. This rearrangement joins TRBV20-1 to TRBJ1-2; the D gene is possibly TRBD1 (5 bases). Germline V lookup: CDR1 DFQATT, CDR2 SNEGSKA (reference sequence). The CDR3 consists of 13 residues. CDR3 nucleotide sequence: TGCAGGGCTGCGTCCGGGACCGGCAATGGCTACACCTTC. Translation: CRAASGTGNGYTF.

A remark on this clonotype: This may arise from a read error, as a much more abundant clone is one base away. V usage is TRBV6-4 and J usage is TRBJ2-5, with D unclear. The CDR3 contains 13 residues. Germline lookup yields CDR1 MRHNA and CDR2 SNTAGT. The CDR3 sequence is CASSDGNQETQCF. The CDR3 bases are TGTGCCAGCAGTGACGGGAACCAAGAGACCCAGTGCTTC.

This clonotype was detected only a few times. The chain is built from TRBV12-3 or TRBV12-4 and TRBJ1-4; no reliable D call. This CDR3 has 14 residues. V was shortened by 3 bases and J by 4 bases, with 9 bases between the two germline ends. DNA of the CDR3: TGTGCCAGCAGTTTTGGGCAGTATAATGAAAAACTGTTTTTT. This codes for CASSFGQYNEKLFF.

The chain recombines TRBV4-2 with TRBJ2-1; D is unresolved. Trimming stripped 1 base from V and 3 bases from J, with 4 bases between. There are 13 residues in the CDR3. Germline V gene sequence: CDR1 LGHNA, CDR2 YNFKEQ. The CDR3 DNA reads as TGTGCCAGCAGCCAAGTCATCTACAATGAGCAGTTCTTC. Protein: CASSQVIYNEQFF.

This clonotype was picked up many times. The rearrangement uses TRBV6-1 and TRBJ2-1; 11 bases are a match to TRBD2. J lost 5 bases, V lost 2 bases, and 5 bases had no gene match. CDR1 is MNHNS and CDR2 is SASEGT in the germline V gene. The CDR3 loop spans 16 amino acids. CDR3 sequence reads: CASSELGTSGDNEQFF. The DNA of the CDR3 is TGTGCCAGCAGTGAACTTGGGACTAGCGGAGACAATGAGCAGTTCTTC.

The table lists this clonotype with many counts. The V and J genes are TRBV10-3 and TRBJ1-6; D may be TRBD1 (6 bases). Germline V gives CDR1 ENHRY, CDR2 SYGVKD. This CDR3 contains 17 residues. The V end was cut by 8 bases, the J end by 8 bases, with 25 bases between. The CDR3 loop reads CAIGEDPGQRGDSPLHF. In DNA, the CDR3 is TGTGCCATCGGGGAAGACCCGGGACAACGAGGGGATTCACCCCTCCACTTT.

V and J are TRBV6-1 and TRBJ2-5, with D possibly TRBD1 on 5 matching bases. Germline-derived CDR1 and CDR2 are MNHNS and SASEGT. V lost 6 bases and J 4 bases, leaving 15 bases between the germline ends. CDR3 length: 14 residues. CDR3 DNA: TGTGCCAGCAGCCGAGTTAGGGGTATAGAGACCCAGTACTTC. It specifies CASSRVRGIETQYF.

This clonotype was found many times. This rearrangement joins TRBV11-3 to TRBJ2-5; D is ambiguous. The CDR3 runs 13 residues. Looked up from germline, CDR1 is SGHNT and CDR2 is YENEEA. V was pared by 3 bases and J by 3 bases, with 8 bases between. CDR3 region: CASSLDAEETQYF. The CDR3 DNA reads as TGTGCCAGCAGCTTGGACGCTGAAGAGACCCAGTACTTC.

This clonotype was detected a few times. V gene TRBV20-1 combines with J gene TRBJ1-4; TRBD1 matches 7 bases. CDR3 length equals 12 residues. CDR1 DFQATT and CDR2 SNEGSKA come from the germline V gene (reference sequence). V trimming: 7 bases; J trimming: 12 bases; junction bases outside the gene matches: 11. CDR3 residues: CSVSATGVQLFF. As DNA, the CDR3 is TGCAGTGTCTCGGCTACAGGGGTTCAACTGTTTTTT.

This clonotype appeared a few times. This chain connects TRBV10-3 to TRBJ1-5, with D possibly being TRBD1 (6 bases). Deletions cut 5 bases from V and 6 bases from J, with 11 bases between. CDR3 size: 13 residues. Per germline, CDR1 ENHRY and CDR2 SYGVKD. The CDR3 sequence is CAISPQGSQPQHF. As DNA, the CDR3 is TGTGCCATCAGTCCACAGGGATCTCAGCCCCAGCATTTT.

This sequence joins TRBV7-9 and TRBJ1-1; D gene ambiguous. The V end was cut by 0 bases, the J end by 4 bases, with 18 bases between. Looked up from germline, CDR1 is SEHNR and CDR2 is FQNEAQ (reference sequence). The CDR3 is made up of 17 amino acids. The CDR3 nucleotides read TGTGCCAGCAGCTTAGCACCCCGGCCGTCGGGCGGCACTGAAGCTTTCTTT. Protein sequence: CASSLAPRPSGGTEAFF.

This clonotype came up a few times. The chain is built from TRBV7-2 and TRBJ2-5; TRBD1 matches at 11 bases. The CDR3 is 16 residues long. Trimming took 1 base from V and 6 from J; bases not matched to a gene: 7. Per the germline V gene, CDR1 is SGHTA and CDR2 is FQGNSA. The CDR3 spells CASSLVRTGGAKTQYF. The CDR3, as DNA: TGTGCCAGCAGCTTAGTAAGGACAGGGGGCGCGAAGACCCAGTACTTC.

About this clonotype itself: A much bigger clone sits one base away, suggesting this may be a read error. V gene TRBV20-1 combines with J gene TRBJ2-7; TRBD1 might be the D (7 bases). CDR1 DFQATT and CDR2 SNEGSKA come from the germline V gene (reference sequence). The CDR3 has 11 amino acids. CDR3 bases: TGCAGGTTAGACAGGGACTGCGAGCAGTACTTC. Translated, it gives CRLDRDCEQYF.

As regards this clonotype: This may arise from a read error, as a much more abundant clone is one base away. The rearrangement links TRBV4-3 to TRBJ2-7; 7 bases are a match to TRBD2. The V segment lost 3 bases and the J segment 0 bases; nucleotides outside the gene matches: 14. CDR3 length: 18 amino acids. CDR1 and CDR2 (germline): LGHNA, YSLEER. As DNA, the CDR3 is TGCGCCAGCAGCCAGGAAGGGTATTTTACGGGGGGCTCCTACGAGCAGTACTTC. It is translated as CASSQEGYFTGGSYEQYF.

In its sample, this clonotype was seen once. A much larger clone lies a single base off, so this may be a read error. The V gene is TRBV6-1, the J gene TRBJ2-2; D is uncertain. Looked up from germline, CDR1 is MNHNS and CDR2 is SASEGT. There are 13 residues in the CDR3. CDR3 bases: TGTGCCAGCAACCTGGGGAACGCCGGGGAGCTGTTTTTT. Its translation: CASNLGNAGELFF.

This clonotype showed up many times. The chain couples TRBV3-1 to TRBJ2-1; 9 bases are a match to TRBD1. Germline V lookup: CDR1 LGHDT, CDR2 YNNKEL (reference sequence). V dropped 5 bases and J dropped 9; count of bases not matched to a gene: 11. This CDR3 region has 15 residues. The CDR3 region is CASSNPGQGTSEQFF. The CDR3 nucleotides are TGTGCCAGCAGCAACCCGGGACAGGGCACATCTGAGCAGTTCTTC.